This T cell receptor (beta chain) was documented in a study of T-cell reconstitution after alpha-beta-depleted transplantation in children. Preparing the TCRbeta library involved the use of unique molecular identifiers. A single record per CDR3 protein comes from TCRdb applying MiXCR to the PCR reads. The sample yields around 580,000 distinct CDR3 sequences, under 25% seen once. The V gene end was trimmed by 4 bases and the J gene end by 3 bases; junction bases not matched to a gene: 10. Germline values: CDR1 SNHLY, CDR2 FYNNEI. The CDR3 sequence is 18 residues long. This clonotype was sampled from a boy under three years old who had a stem cell transplant for acute myeloid leukemia, so the T cells may come from the graft donor. The chain recombines TRBV2 with TRBJ2-3, with 13 positions matching TRBD2. Source: PBMCs, mostly from graft donor cells, taken 360 days after TCRalphabeta/CD19-depleted stem cell transplant. CDR3 sequence: CASSVTSGGAVSTDTQYF. The CDR3 DNA reads TGTGCCAGCAGTGTCACTAGCGGGGGGGCGGTATCGACAGATACGCAGTATTTT.